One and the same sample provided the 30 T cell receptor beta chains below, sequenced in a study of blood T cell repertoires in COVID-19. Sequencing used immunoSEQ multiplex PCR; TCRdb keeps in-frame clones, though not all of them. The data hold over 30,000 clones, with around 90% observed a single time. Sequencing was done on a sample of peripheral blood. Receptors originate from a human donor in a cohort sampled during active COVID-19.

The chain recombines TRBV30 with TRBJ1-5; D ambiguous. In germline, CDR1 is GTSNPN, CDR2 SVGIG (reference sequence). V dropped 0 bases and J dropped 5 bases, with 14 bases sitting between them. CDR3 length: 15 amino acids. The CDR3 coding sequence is TGTGCCTGGAGTGTGGGAACAGAGGGTTATCAGCCCCAGCATTTT. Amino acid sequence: CAWSVGTEGYQPQHF.

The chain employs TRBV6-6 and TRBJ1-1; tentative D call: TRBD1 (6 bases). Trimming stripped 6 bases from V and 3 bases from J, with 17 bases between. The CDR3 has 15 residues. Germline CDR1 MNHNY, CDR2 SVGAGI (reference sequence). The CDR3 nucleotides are TGTGCCAGCAGCCCTACAGGGAAGAGGGACACTGAAGCTTTCTTT. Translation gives CASSPTGKRDTEAFF.

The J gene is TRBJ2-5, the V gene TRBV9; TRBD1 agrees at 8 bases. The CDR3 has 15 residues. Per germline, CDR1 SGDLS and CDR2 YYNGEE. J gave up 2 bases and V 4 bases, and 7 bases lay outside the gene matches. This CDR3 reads CASSPRRTGQETQYF. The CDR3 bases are TGTGCCAGCAGCCCCCGCCGGACAGGGCAAGAGACCCAGTACTTC.

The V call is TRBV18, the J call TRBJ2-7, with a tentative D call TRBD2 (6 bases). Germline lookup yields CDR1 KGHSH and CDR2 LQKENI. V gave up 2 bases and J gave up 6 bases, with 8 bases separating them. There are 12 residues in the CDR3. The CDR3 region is CASSPGGFEQYF. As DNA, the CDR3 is TGTGCCAGCTCACCAGGAGGGTTCGAGCAGTACTTC. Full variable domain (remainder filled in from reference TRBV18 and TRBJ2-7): NAGVMQNPRHLVRRRGQEARLRCSPMKGHSHVYWYRQLPEEGLKFMVYLQKENIIDESGMPKERFSAEFPKEGPSILRIQQVVRGDSAAYFCASSPGGFEQYFGPGTRLTVT.

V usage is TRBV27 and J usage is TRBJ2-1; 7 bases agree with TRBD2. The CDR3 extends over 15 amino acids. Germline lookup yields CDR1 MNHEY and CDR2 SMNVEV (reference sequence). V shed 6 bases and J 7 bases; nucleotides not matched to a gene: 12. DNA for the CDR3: TGTGCCAGCAGGTTAAGCGGGGTAGTATGGAATGAGCAGTTCTTC. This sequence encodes CASRLSGVVWNEQFF.

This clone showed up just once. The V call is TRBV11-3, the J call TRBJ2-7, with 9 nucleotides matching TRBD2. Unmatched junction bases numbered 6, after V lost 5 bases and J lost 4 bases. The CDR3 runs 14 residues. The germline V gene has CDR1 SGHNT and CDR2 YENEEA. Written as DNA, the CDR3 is TGTGCCAGCAGCCCGGGGACTAGCCGGTACGAGCAGTACTTC. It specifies CASSPGTSRYEQYF. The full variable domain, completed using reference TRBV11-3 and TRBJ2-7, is EAGVVQSPRYKIIEKKQPVAFWCNPISGHNTLYWYLQNLGQGPELLIRYENEEAVDDSQLPKDRFSAERLKGVDSTLKIQPAELGDSAVYLCASSPGTSRYEQYFGPGTRLTVT.

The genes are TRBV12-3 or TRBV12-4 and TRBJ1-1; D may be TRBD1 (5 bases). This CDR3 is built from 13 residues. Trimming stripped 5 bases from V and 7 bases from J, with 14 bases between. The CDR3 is CASSGDVGREAFF. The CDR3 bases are TGTGCCAGCAGTGGGGATGTGGGGCGTGAAGCTTTCTTT.

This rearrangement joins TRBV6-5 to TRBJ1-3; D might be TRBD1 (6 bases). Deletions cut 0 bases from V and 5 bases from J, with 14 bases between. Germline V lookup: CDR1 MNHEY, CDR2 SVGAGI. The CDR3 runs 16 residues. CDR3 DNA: TGTGCCAGCAGTTACTCGAAGAGGGGGACACGAAACACCATATATTTT. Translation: CASSYSKRGTRNTIYF.

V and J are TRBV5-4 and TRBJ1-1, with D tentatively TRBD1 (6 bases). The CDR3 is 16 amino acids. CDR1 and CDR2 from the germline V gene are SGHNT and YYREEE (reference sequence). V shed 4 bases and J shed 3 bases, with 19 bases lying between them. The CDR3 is CASSPPWSDSYTEAFF. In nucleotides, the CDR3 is TGTGCCAGCAGCCCCCCTTGGTCGGACAGCTACACTGAAGCTTTCTTT. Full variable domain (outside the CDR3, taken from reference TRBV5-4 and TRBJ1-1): ETGVTQSPTHLIKTRGQQVTLRCSSQSGHNTVSWYQQALGQGPQFIFQYYREEENGRGNFPPRFSGLQFPNYSSELNVNALELDDSALYLCASSPPWSDSYTEAFFGQGTRLTVV.

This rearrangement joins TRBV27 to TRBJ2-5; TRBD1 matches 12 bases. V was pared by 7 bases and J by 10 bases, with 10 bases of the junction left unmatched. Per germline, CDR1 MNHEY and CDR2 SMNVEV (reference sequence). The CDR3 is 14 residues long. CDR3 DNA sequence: TGTGCCAGCACCGGTCCGGGACAGGGGGCCGACCAGTACTTC. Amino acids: CASTGPGQGADQYF.

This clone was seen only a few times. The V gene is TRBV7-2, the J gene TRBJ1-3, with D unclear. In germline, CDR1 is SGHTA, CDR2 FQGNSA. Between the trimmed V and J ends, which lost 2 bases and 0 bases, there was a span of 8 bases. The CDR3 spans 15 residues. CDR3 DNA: TGTGCCAGCAGCTTAACCGGGAACTCTGGAAACACCATATATTTT. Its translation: CASSLTGNSGNTIYF.

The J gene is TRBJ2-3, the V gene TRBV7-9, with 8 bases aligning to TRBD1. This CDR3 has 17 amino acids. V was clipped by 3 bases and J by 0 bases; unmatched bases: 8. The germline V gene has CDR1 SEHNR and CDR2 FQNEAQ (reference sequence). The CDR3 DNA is TGTGCCAGCAGCTTTGGTGGGCGACAGGGGAGCACAGATACGCAGTATTTT. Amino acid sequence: CASSFGGRQGSTDTQYF. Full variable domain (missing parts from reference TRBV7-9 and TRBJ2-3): DTGVSQNPRHKITKRGQNVTFRCDPISEHNRLYWYRQTLGQGPEFLTYFQNEAQLEKSRLLSDRFSAERPKGSFSTLEIQRTEQGDSAMYLCASSFGGRQGSTDTQYFGPGTRLTVL.

CDR3 sequence: CASSLVGQGTTVRGYTF. Written as DNA, the CDR3 is TGCGCCAGCAGCTTGGTGGGACAGGGCACCACAGTTCGTGGCTACACCTTC. The chain combines TRBV5-1 with TRBJ1-2; 9 positions match TRBD1. There are 17 residues in the CDR3. Trimming took 0 bases from V and 7 from J; bases not matched to a gene: 13. CDR1 and CDR2 (germline): SGHRS, YFSETQ. Combining the CDR3 with reference TRBV5-1 and TRBJ1-2 gives the whole variable domain KAGVTQTPRYLIKTRGQQVTLSCSPISGHRSVSWYQQTPGQGLQFLFEYFSETQRNKGNFPGRFSGRQFSNSRSEMNVSTLELGDSALYLCASSLVGQGTTVRGYTFGSGTRLTVV.

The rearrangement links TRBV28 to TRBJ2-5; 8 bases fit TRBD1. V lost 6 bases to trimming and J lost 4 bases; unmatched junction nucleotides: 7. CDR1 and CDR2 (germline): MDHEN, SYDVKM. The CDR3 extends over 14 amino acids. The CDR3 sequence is CASRTRGRLETQYF. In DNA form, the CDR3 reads TGTGCCAGCAGGACCAGGGGGCGCTTAGAGACCCAGTACTTC. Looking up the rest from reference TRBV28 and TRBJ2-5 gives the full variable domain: DVKVTQSSRYLVKRTGEKVFLECVQDMDHENMFWYRQDPGLGLRLIYFSYDVKMKEKGDIPEGYSVSREKKERFSLILESASTNQTSMYLCASRTRGRLETQYFGPGTRLLVL.

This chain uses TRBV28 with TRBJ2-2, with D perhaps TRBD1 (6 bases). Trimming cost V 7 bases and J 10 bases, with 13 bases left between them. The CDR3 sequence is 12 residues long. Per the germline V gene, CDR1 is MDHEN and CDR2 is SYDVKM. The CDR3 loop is CASKNTGTELFF. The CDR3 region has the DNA TGTGCCAGCAAAAATACAGGGACGGAGCTGTTTTTT. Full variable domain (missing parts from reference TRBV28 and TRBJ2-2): DVKVTQSSRYLVKRTGEKVFLECVQDMDHENMFWYRQDPGLGLRLIYFSYDVKMKEKGDIPEGYSVSREKKERFSLILESASTNQTSMYLCASKNTGTELFFGEGSRLTVL.

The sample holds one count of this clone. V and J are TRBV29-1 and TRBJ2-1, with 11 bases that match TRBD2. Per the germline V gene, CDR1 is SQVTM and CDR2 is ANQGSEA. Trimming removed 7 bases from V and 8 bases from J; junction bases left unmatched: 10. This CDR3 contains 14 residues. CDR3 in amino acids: CSGRVAGGSHEQFF. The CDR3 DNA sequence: TGCAGCGGGAGAGTAGCGGGAGGGTCGCATGAGCAGTTCTTC.

CDR3 loop: CASSQTGTTQGGYTF. The CDR3 DNA reads TGTGCCAGCAGCCAAACAGGAACTACTCAGGGTGGCTACACCTTC. This sequence joins TRBV3-1 (or the pseudogene TRBV3-2) and TRBJ1-2; a weak D match, TRBD1 (5 bases). CDR1 LGHDT and CDR2 YNNKEL come from the germline V gene (reference sequence). This CDR3 region has 15 residues. Between the trimmed V and J ends, which lost 2 bases and 7 bases, there was a span of 17 bases.

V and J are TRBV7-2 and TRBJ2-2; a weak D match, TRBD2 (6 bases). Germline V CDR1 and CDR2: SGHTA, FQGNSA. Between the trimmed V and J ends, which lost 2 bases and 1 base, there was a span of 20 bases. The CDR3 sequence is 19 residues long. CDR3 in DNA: TGTGCCAGCAGCTTAAGTTTTCCGGGGGACCCTTTGAACACCGGGGAGCTGTTTTTT. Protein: CASSLSFPGDPLNTGELFF.

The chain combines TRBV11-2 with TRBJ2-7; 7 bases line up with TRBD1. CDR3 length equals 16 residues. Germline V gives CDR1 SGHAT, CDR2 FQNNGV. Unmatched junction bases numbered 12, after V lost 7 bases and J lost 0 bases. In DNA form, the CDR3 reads TGTGCCAGCACTAATCAACCCACAGGGGCCTCCTACGAGCAGTACTTC. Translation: CASTNQPTGASYEQYF.

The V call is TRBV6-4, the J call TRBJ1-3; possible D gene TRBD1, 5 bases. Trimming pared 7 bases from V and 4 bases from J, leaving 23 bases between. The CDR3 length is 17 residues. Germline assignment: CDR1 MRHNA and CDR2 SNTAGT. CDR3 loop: CASTRGYQGDEGNTIYF. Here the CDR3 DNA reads TGTGCCAGCACCCGGGGGTATCAGGGAGATGAAGGAAACACCATATATTTT.

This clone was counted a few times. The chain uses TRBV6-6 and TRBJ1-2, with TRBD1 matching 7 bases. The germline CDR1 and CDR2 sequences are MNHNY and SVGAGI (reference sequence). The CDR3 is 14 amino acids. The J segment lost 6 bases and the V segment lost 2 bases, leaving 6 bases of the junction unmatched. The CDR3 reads CASSYRGGIDGYTF. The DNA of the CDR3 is TGTGCCAGCAGTTACCGAGGGGGCATTGATGGCTACACCTTC.

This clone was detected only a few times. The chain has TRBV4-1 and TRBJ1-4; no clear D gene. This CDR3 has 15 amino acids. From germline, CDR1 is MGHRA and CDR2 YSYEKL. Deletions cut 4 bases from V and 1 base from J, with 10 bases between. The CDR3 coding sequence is TGCGCCAGCAGCCGAGCACAGTTAACTAATGAAAAACTGTTTTTT. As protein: CASSRAQLTNEKLFF.

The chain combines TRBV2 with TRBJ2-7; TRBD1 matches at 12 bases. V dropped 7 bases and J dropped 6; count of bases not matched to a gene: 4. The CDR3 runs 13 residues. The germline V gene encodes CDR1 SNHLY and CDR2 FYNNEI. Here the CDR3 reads CASKGQGAGEQYF. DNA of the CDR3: TGTGCCAGCAAGGGACAGGGGGCCGGCGAGCAGTACTTC.

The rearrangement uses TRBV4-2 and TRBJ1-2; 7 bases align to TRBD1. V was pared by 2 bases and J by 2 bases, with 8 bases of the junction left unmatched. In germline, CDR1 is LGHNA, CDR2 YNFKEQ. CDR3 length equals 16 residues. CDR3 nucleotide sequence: TGTGCCAGCAGCCAATTGGGGGACAGTCAAAACTATGGCTACACCTTC. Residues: CASSQLGDSQNYGYTF.

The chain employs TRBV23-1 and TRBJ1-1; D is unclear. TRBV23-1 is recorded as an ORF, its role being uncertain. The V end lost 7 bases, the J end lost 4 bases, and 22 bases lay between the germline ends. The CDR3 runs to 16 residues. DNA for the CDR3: TGCGCCAGCATTTGGAGGCCGGTGGGGTTGGGCACTGAAGCTTTCTTT. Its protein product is CASIWRPVGLGTEAFF.

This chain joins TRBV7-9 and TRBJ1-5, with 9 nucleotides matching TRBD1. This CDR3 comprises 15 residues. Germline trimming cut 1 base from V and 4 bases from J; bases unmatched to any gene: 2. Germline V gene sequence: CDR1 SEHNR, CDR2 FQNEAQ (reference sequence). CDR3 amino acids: CASSLDGTGNQPQHF. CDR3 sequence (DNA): TGTGCCAGCAGCTTAGATGGGACAGGGAATCAGCCCCAGCATTTT.

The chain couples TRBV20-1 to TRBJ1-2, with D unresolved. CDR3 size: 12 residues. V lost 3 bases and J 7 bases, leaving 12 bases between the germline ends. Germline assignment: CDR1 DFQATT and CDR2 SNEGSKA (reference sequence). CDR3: CSASLRSGGYTF. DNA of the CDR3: TGCAGTGCTAGTCTACGGAGCGGTGGCTACACCTTC.

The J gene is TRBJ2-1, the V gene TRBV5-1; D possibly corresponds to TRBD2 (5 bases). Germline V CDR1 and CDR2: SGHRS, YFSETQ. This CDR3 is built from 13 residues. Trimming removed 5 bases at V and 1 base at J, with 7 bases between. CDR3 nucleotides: TGCGCCAGCAGACCGGGGTCCTACAATGAGCAGTTCTTC. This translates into CASRPGSYNEQFF.

The CDR3, as DNA: TGTGCCAGTAGTCCAGGCGGGTATAAGACCTACGAGCAGTACTTC. Translated, it gives CASSPGGYKTYEQYF. The chain couples TRBV19 to TRBJ2-7, with D possibly being TRBD2 (5 bases). V lost 5 bases to trimming and J lost 2 bases, with 16 bases between them. The CDR3 runs 15 residues. CDR1 is LNHDA, CDR2 SQIVND, per germline (reference sequence).

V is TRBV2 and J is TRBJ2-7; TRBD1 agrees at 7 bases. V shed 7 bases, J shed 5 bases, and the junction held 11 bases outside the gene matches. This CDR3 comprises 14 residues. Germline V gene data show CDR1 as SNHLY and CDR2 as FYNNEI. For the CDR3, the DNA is TGTGCCAGCAAAACCGGGACAGAGGCTAACGAGCAGTACTTC. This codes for CASKTGTEANEQYF.